The present T cell receptor (beta chain) was sequenced within a study of T cells expressing NK-cell markers. Study-wide background: Sorted CD3+CD56+NKG2C+, CD3+CD56+NKG2C- and CD3+CD56-NKG2C+ T cells supplied TCR beta repertoires. The authors sequenced eight donors, of whom seven were HCMV-seropositive and one was seronegative.

This CDR3 has 14 residues. CDR1 is ENHRY and CDR2 is SYGVKD in the germline V gene. TCRdb re-analyzed the 5' RACE reads; it lists each CDR3 protein once, without DNA. The sample has 300,000 or so distinct CDR3 sequences, and its top ten clones hold roughly 4.2%. Sequencing input: blood T cells: a sorted CD56 or NKG2C T cell subset, CD4+ or CD8+ T cells, or bulk PBMC T cells (not recorded which). This clonotype originated in a woman aged 18 to 75 in good health. This chain links TRBV10-3 with TRBJ1-6. CDR3 residues: CAISEAQNNSPLHF.